This section outlines one TCR beta chain sequence together with its context. Trimming cost V 3 bases and J 4 bases, with 19 bases left between them. The CDR3 is made up of 16 amino acids. CDR1 and CDR2 (germline): SGDLS, YYNGEE. Authors' analysis steps: Reference gene primer amplification gave nucleated cell count estimates. TCRdb keeps only in-frame clones here, not all; method: immunoSEQ multiplex PCR. The V and J calls and the clone size are those of that table, but D and trimming were determined from the DNA. The profile covers about 270,000 clones, with around nine tenths appearing a single time and approximately 8.2% taken by the ten largest. The source of the sample is a study of blood T cell repertoires in COVID-19. In the study overall: Collection of acute and convalescent COVID-19 samples took place in the United States, Italy and Spain.

The chain is built from TRBV9 and TRBJ1-1; tentatively, D is TRBD1 (5 bases). The clonotype was recovered from a middle-aged man with active or convalescent COVID-19. Input material: peripheral blood. The CDR3: CASSGILPTVGTEAFF. CDR3 nucleotides: TGTGCCAGCAGCGGTATTTTGCCGACAGTGGGCACTGAAGCTTTCTTT.